These 2 T cell receptor beta chains came from one sample sequenced in a study of control samples from healthy donors and cancer patients. Sequencing used immunoSEQ multiplex PCR; TCRdb keeps in-frame clones, though not all of them. The sample comprises approximately 70,000 clones, about nine tenths of which are singletons, and 15% to 20% rests with the top ten. Specimen: PBMCs. The receptors here all came from a man between 60 and 75 years old with lung cancer.

The rearrangement joins TRBV2 to TRBJ1-1, with D uncertain. CDR1 is SNHLY and CDR2 is FYNNEI in the germline V gene. The V and J ends lost 3 bases and 8 bases respectively, with 7 bases between them. This CDR3 has 11 residues. For the CDR3, the DNA is TGTGCCAGCAGTGATTTCCCCGAAGCTTTCTTT. Amino acids: CASSDFPEAFF.

The V and J genes are TRBV9 and TRBJ2-3, with D uncertain. Germline V gene data show CDR1 as SGDLS and CDR2 as YYNGEE. Between the trimmed V and J ends, which lost 0 bases and 6 bases, there was a span of 5 bases. The CDR3 loop spans 12 amino acids. CDR3 loop: CASSVGFDTQYF. CDR3 nucleotide sequence: TGTGCCAGCAGCGTAGGGTTCGATACGCAGTATTTT.